These 20 T cell receptor beta chains originate from one sample sequenced in a study of control samples from healthy donors and cancer patients. Sequenced by immunoSEQ multiplex PCR; TCRdb stores in-frame clones only, minus some. The repertoire consists of about 55,000 clones, with about 96% occurring once and the leading ten covering less than 1.1%. Sequencing input: blood. The receptors derive from a woman aged 18-29 years in good health.

The rearrangement links TRBV9 to TRBJ1-2; D is undetermined. Trimming removed 3 bases at V and 5 bases at J, with 11 bases between. The CDR3 sequence is 13 residues long. Germline lookup yields CDR1 SGDLS and CDR2 YYNGEE. The CDR3 loop reads CASSGISRYGYTF. The DNA of the CDR3 is TGTGCCAGCAGCGGCATCTCGAGGTATGGCTACACCTTC.

This clone was observed a single time. The chain recombines TRBV6-1 with TRBJ2-7, with 11 bases fitting TRBD1. Unmatched junction bases numbered 9, after V lost 1 base and J lost 7 bases. The germline V gene has CDR1 MNHNS and CDR2 SASEGT. The CDR3 runs 16 residues. CDR3 in amino acids: CASSEVPGQGDREQYF. The CDR3 DNA reads TGTGCCAGCAGTGAAGTCCCGGGACAGGGGGATCGGGAGCAGTACTTC.

This chain links TRBV9 with TRBJ2-3; no reliable D call. CDR3 length: 12 amino acids. Germline assignment: CDR1 SGDLS and CDR2 YYNGEE. Trimming took off 3 bases at V and 2 bases at J, with 4 bases between the two ends. CDR3 in DNA: TGTGCCAGCAGCGCCGACACAGATACGCAGTATTTT. Protein: CASSADTDTQYF.

The rearrangement uses TRBV6-2 or TRBV6-3 and TRBJ2-3; D uncertain. Germline CDR1 is MNHEY and CDR2 is SVGEGT. Trimming cost V 0 bases and J 1 base, with 11 bases left between them. The CDR3 runs 16 residues. The CDR3 nucleotides are TGTGCCAGCAGTTACTCGAGAGTGGCTCGCACAGATACGCAGTATTTT. This sequence encodes CASSYSRVARTDTQYF.

The rearrangement uses TRBV7-9 and TRBJ1-4; D is uncertain. With 1 base removed from V and 8 bases from J, the gap between germline ends came to 14 bases. Per the germline V gene, CDR1 is SEHNR and CDR2 is FQNEAQ (reference sequence). The CDR3 extends over 15 amino acids. CDR3 in amino acids: CASSLGPRSMEKLFF. DNA for the CDR3: TGTGCCAGCAGCTTAGGGCCGCGAAGTATGGAAAAACTGTTTTTT.

The rearrangement joins TRBV10-2 to TRBJ2-1; D call uncertain. Germline lookup yields CDR1 WSHSY and CDR2 SAAADI. Trimming removed 3 bases from V and 4 bases from J, with 16 bases in between. CDR3 length: 16 amino acids. DNA for the CDR3: TGCGCCAGCAGTGACCCAGCTTTGTATTTATACAATGAGCAGTTCTTC. Its protein product is CASSDPALYLYNEQFF.

CDR3 protein: CASSPGVRGTGGETQYF. In DNA, the CDR3 is TGTGCCAGCAGCCCCGGGGTAAGGGGCACTGGGGGCGAGACCCAGTACTTC. V is TRBV6-2 or TRBV6-3 and J is TRBJ2-5; a possible D gene is TRBD1 (6 bases). The germline V gene encodes CDR1 MNHEY and CDR2 SVGEGT. The CDR3 runs to 17 residues. V shed 6 bases and J shed 5 bases, with 25 bases lying between them.

A single count supports this clone. The CDR3 coding sequence is TGTGCCAGCAGCTCCCCAAATACAGGGTCCGGGGAGCTGTTTTTT. This sequence encodes CASSSPNTGSGELFF. This chain joins TRBV9 and TRBJ2-2; perhaps TRBD1 as D (6 bases). Germline lookup yields CDR1 SGDLS and CDR2 YYNGEE. This CDR3 has 15 amino acids. The V gene lost 4 bases and the J gene lost 6 bases, with 16 bases spanning the gap.

The chain combines TRBV18 with TRBJ1-6; the match to TRBD1 covers 7 bases. The germline V gene has CDR1 KGHSH and CDR2 LQKENI. The CDR3 consists of 16 residues. With V trimmed by 3 bases and J by 7 bases, 9 bases remained unmatched. CDR3 region: CASSPRDSEPNSPLHF. CDR3 DNA sequence: TGTGCCAGCTCACCGCGGGACAGCGAGCCGAATTCACCCCTCCACTTT.

This rearrangement joins TRBV27 to TRBJ1-6; D is possibly TRBD1 (5 bases). Trimming cost V 0 bases and J 10 bases, with 13 bases left between them. The germline CDR1 and CDR2 sequences are MNHEY and SMNVEV (reference sequence). This CDR3 is built from 15 residues. The CDR3 loop reads CASSLSPTGGSPLHF. CDR3 DNA: TGTGCCAGCAGTTTATCACCCACTGGGGGGTCACCCCTCCACTTT.

This chain links TRBV6-5 with TRBJ1-1, with D maybe TRBD1 (6 bases). From germline, CDR1 is MNHEY and CDR2 SVGAGI. Trimming shortened V by 0 bases and J by 4 bases, and 15 bases separated the two germline ends. The CDR3 is 16 residues long. CDR3 DNA sequence: TGTGCCAGCAGTTACTCGATATCGGGAGGGGGCACTGAAGCTTTCTTT. Protein sequence: CASSYSISGGGTEAFF.

This sequence joins TRBV19 and TRBJ2-1; D may be TRBD1 (5 bases). The CDR3 spans 19 residues. V dropped 1 base and J dropped 3 bases, with 22 bases sitting between them. CDR1 and CDR2 from the germline V gene are LNHDA and SQIVND (reference sequence). CDR3 coding DNA: TGTGCCAGTAGTATAGGGGGCAGGGCATTTTTATCTAGCTACAATGAGCAGTTCTTC. It yields the protein CASSIGGRAFLSSYNEQFF.

The chain is built from TRBV5-1 and TRBJ1-5; 7 bases agree with TRBD1. The V gene's germline CDR1 is SGHRS and CDR2 YFSETQ. CDR3 length: 15 residues. The trim removed 1 base at V and 1 base at J, leaving 2 bases unmatched. The DNA for the CDR3 is TGCGCCAGCAGCTTGACAGGGGACAGCAATCAGCCCCAGCATTTT. This sequence encodes CASSLTGDSNQPQHF. The variable domain in full, completed from reference TRBV5-1 and TRBJ1-5, reads KAGVTQTPRYLIKTRGQQVTLSCSPISGHRSVSWYQQTPGQGLQFLFEYFSETQRNKGNFPGRFSGRQFSNSRSEMNVSTLELGDSALYLCASSLTGDSNQPQHFGDGTRLSIL.

The V and J genes are TRBV3-1 (or the pseudogene TRBV3-2) and TRBJ2-7, with 11 bases that match TRBD2. V shed 0 bases, J shed 3 bases, and the junction held 4 bases outside the gene matches. Per the germline V gene, CDR1 is LGHDT and CDR2 is YNNKEL (reference sequence). The CDR3 is 16 amino acids. As DNA, the CDR3 is TGTGCCAGCAGCCAAGAATGGCTAGCGGGGGGCTACGAGCAGTACTTC. Translating it yields CASSQEWLAGGYEQYF.

The V and J genes are TRBV15 and TRBJ1-2, with D possibly being TRBD1 (6 bases). Trimming left V 0 bases short and J 5 bases short, with 22 bases between. Per germline, CDR1 LNHNV and CDR2 YYDKDF (reference sequence). CDR3 length: 18 residues. The CDR3 bases are TGTGCCACCAGCAGAGATGGGAAAACAGGGACGAAGGGGTATGGCTACACCTTC. It codes for CATSRDGKTGTKGYGYTF.

CDR3 DNA sequence: TGCGCCAGCAGCTTGGACGGGGGCAACTATGGCTACACCTTC. Translating it yields CASSLDGGNYGYTF. The J gene is TRBJ1-2, the V gene TRBV5-1, with D possibly being TRBD1 (6 bases). The CDR3 loop spans 14 amino acids. CDR1 and CDR2 from the germline V gene are SGHRS and YFSETQ. The germline V and J ends were trimmed by 0 bases and 2 bases, with 8 bases remaining between them. Using reference TRBV5-1 and TRBJ1-2 for the parts outside the CDR3, the full variable domain is KAGVTQTPRYLIKTRGQQVTLSCSPISGHRSVSWYQQTPGQGLQFLFEYFSETQRNKGNFPGRFSGRQFSNSRSEMNVSTLELGDSALYLCASSLDGGNYGYTFGSGTRLTVV.

This chain uses TRBV19 with TRBJ1-1, with D perhaps matching TRBD1 (5 bases). Per the germline V gene, CDR1 is LNHDA and CDR2 is SQIVND (reference sequence). The CDR3 runs 13 residues. Trimming took 9 bases from V and 1 from J, leaving 12 bases between them. CDR3: CASQMGGNTEAFF. In DNA, the CDR3 is TGTGCCAGCCAGATGGGGGGGAACACTGAAGCTTTCTTT.

The chain links TRBV7-9 to TRBJ2-1; no reliable D call. The germline V gene has CDR1 SEHNR and CDR2 FQNEAQ (reference sequence). Trimming shortened V by 5 bases and J by 4 bases, and 12 bases separated the two germline ends. This CDR3 is built from 14 residues. CDR3: CASSLQDGYNEQFF. The CDR3 DNA is TGTGCCAGCAGCCTCCAGGACGGATACAATGAGCAGTTCTTC. Complete variable domain (other parts from reference TRBV7-9 and TRBJ2-1): DTGVSQNPRHKITKRGQNVTFRCDPISEHNRLYWYRQTLGQGPEFLTYFQNEAQLEKSRLLSDRFSAERPKGSFSTLEIQRTEQGDSAMYLCASSLQDGYNEQFFGPGTRLTVL.

The chain is built from TRBV2 and TRBJ1-1; possibly TRBD1 for D (5 bases). Trimming removed 4 bases at V and 3 bases at J, with 9 bases between. From germline, CDR1 is SNHLY and CDR2 FYNNEI. This CDR3 comprises 13 residues. CDR3 amino acids: CASSGQSYTEAFF. CDR3 nucleotides: TGTGCCAGCAGTGGACAGAGTTACACTGAAGCTTTCTTT.

DNA of the CDR3: TGTGCCAGCAGTTTTTGGCAGAATCTTCAAGAGACCCAGTACTTC. It translates to CASSFWQNLQETQYF. The rearrangement uses TRBV28 and TRBJ2-5; D uncertain. The CDR3 runs to 15 residues. The V gene lost 3 bases and the J gene lost 2 bases, with 13 bases spanning the gap. Germline values: CDR1 MDHEN, CDR2 SYDVKM.